This T cell receptor (beta chain) was profiled in a study of OX40 agonist ivuxolimab in advanced cancers. Study context: Dose-escalation patients were diagnosed with hepatocellular carcinoma, melanoma, renal cell cancer or head and neck cancer. Of the participants, about 40% had some prior anti-PD-1, anti-PD-L1 or anti-CTLA-4 therapy, which was allowed. Study-wide results and caveats: Among the lowest peripheral clonal expansion occurred in 0.1-3.0 mg/kg partial responders.

V dropped 3 bases and J dropped 4 bases, with 19 bases sitting between them. This CDR3 has 16 residues. Germline CDR1 and CDR2: LNHNV and YYDKDF (reference sequence). Profiling relied on immunoSEQ multiplex PCR, and the TCRdb table lists in-frame clones only, not all of them. The sample holds about 70,000 clones, approximately 90% seen once. On this clone itself: Its specificity is unknown.

Cycle 7 day 1, cycle 4 day 1, and baseline were the timepoints at which blood was sampled. The source material was CD4+ or CD8+ T cells sorted from blood, sampled in a trial of the OX40 agonist ivuxolimab. The sequence derives from an adult with an advanced solid tumor such as melanoma, head and neck, liver or kidney cancer. The chain couples TRBV15 to TRBJ2-7; the D gene could be TRBD1 or TRBD2 (5 bases each). CDR3 nucleotides: TGTGCCACCAGCAGCTCTGACGGGGACGAGGTGTACGAGCAGTACTTC. Its protein product is CATSSSDGDEVYEQYF.